This T cell receptor beta chain was retrieved from a study of cytomegalovirus exposure and HLA in healthy donors (TCRdb year 2017). In the study overall: In an earlier analysis of roughly 500 of the donors, 250 to 350 Gb of sequence data and about 110 million unique TCR beta sequences from about 190 million T cells were reported. An early release that covered fewer than 750 HLA-typed donors contained approximately 300 gigabases of sequencing data and 70 million to 100 million unique TCR sequences. The genetic ancestry cluster associated with self-reported Caucasian donors included roughly four fifths of the 398 genotyped donors. The study was designed to test whether signatures of past pathogen exposure could be identified by cataloging public T cell receptors. The study used immunosequencing to profile the T cell repertoires of several hundred subjects and linked those repertoires to cytomegalovirus serostatus. In addition to the first cohort of 650 to 800 subjects, a separate validation cohort of 120 different subjects was used. High-throughput TCR immunosequencing, statistical association of individual TCRs with disease status, and machine learning were combined to predict cytomegalovirus infection status. In a later analysis, previously published TCR beta repertoires from hundreds of donors were re-analyzed and high-resolution HLA genotyping was added so that TCR occurrence patterns could be studied. Rather than drawing on any new phenotypic data, the later analysis identified candidate immune exposures from TCR beta sequences and the way those sequences occurred across donors. An earlier analysis of 587 of the donors used high-throughput TCR beta sequencing to judge whether each TCR beta V gene segment behaved as functional or pseudogenic. Donor age, sex, ethnicity and CMV serostatus were compiled together with the repertoire data. In a later genetic analysis, genome-wide SNP genotypes for about 55% of the roughly 700 donors were used, and that subset was treated as a discovery cohort. All discovery cohort repertoires had been generated on a single sequencing platform. HLA typing covered class I and class II loci at four-digit resolution. The number of donors typed differed by locus, with 629-630 for A, B, C, DRB1 and DQB1, roughly 550 for DQA1, some 570 for DPA1, and approximately 470 for DPB1. About five DR-DQ haplotypes were handled as single units for association and clustering because linkage in the cohort was strong. Across under 500 genotyped donors of the cohort, an average of about 220,000 unique TCR beta nucleotide sequences per donor were sequenced, and roughly a sixth of those sequences were non-productive. Broad study findings and their caveats: A cluster of highly shared sequence variants was judged likely to be a technical artifact of the sequencing pipeline. The classifier was reported to diagnose cytomegalovirus status with high specificity and sensitivity in both the original cohort and the validation cohort. Correlated functional status among segregating V segments might reflect linkage disequilibrium, but an unknown experimental factor could not be ruled out. The study gave a list of under 200 TCR beta chains associated with cytomegalovirus. A later analysis reported that several top co-occurrence clusters appeared linked to parvovirus B19, influenza, CMV and Epstein-Barr virus. In a later analysis, the rate of TCR association differed among HLA loci, with DRB1 alleles having the most associated TCRs and HLA-C alleles having the fewest. Only TCR beta chains were sequenced in this cohort, and the absence of alpha or paired-chain data limited detectable features. A further reported finding was that TCR beta sequences accurately predicted the HLA-A and HLA-B alleles for most subjects in the first cohort. It was suggested by the authors that the approach could potentially be generalized to other disease states and immunological phenotypes. A later analysis associated approximately 17,000 TCR beta sequences with specific HLA alleles at a false discovery rate of 0.05. In a later genetic analysis, fewer N-insertions in productive TCRs were reported among donors in an Asian-associated ancestry cluster than the roughly 710-donor mean. Presence/absence analyses assumed roughly uniform sequencing depth across donors, an assumption that may not hold. According to a later analysis, most CMV-associated TCR beta chains appeared to be HLA-restricted, and the HLA associations seemed to be driven largely by CMV exposure. Compared with equally common non-associated chains, HLA-associated TCR beta chains in a later analysis were more clonally expanded and had lower generation probabilities. An earlier analysis of approximately 600 of the donors showed that most TCR beta V segments appeared in productive rearrangements either about 90% or about 30% of the time, which broadly matched IMGT annotations. Most TCR sequences were observed very rarely across donors, whereas some public TCRs were present in many individuals. The only immune exposure information available for the cohort was CMV serostatus. In vitro tests confirmed that a few of the cytomegalovirus-associated TCR beta chains recognize cytomegalovirus antigens. The earlier analysis of nearly 600 of the donors excluded some 15 rarely observed V segments, including chromosome 9 orphons, because counts were too low. The 87-base-pair reads could not distinguish some IMGT-functional V segments, including TRBV6-2 and TRBV6-3, so those segments were excluded. Because HLA typing was unavailable for some donors at each locus, only the typed subset was used in association tests. When HLA alleles, especially DR and DQ, strongly co-occurred, TCR associations were difficult to assign to individual alleles. An association between a missense DCLRE1C variant and V-gene and J-gene trimming of TCR beta chains was found in a later genetic analysis and replicated in an independent cohort.

The cohort comprised under 700 healthy bone marrow donors. At the time of sampling, every cohort member was nominally healthy, though immune exposures that went unrecorded were likely present. The donor was CMV seronegative and was included in the group of hundreds of seronegative cohort members. Every donor gave a peripheral blood sample, and the peripheral blood mononuclear cells from that sample were used for TCR beta sequencing. Genomic DNA was extracted from the blood cell samples with the Qiagen DNeasy Blood Extraction Kit. The germline V gene supplies CDR1 MGHDK and CDR2 SYGVNS. Trimming takes 10 bases from V and 0 bases from J, and the germline ends sit 16 bases apart. The CDR3 starts with the cysteine, ends with the phenylalanine, and has 16 residues. Of all the DNA, just the CDR3 is kept, 48 bases in frame from base 1. Comment on this clone: The target of this receptor is not known. Base-call qualities are not available, and no considerably larger clone is one nucleotide away.

Libraries were made using the immunoSEQ multiplex PCR assay. For the multiplex PCR, a mixture combining 60 forward primers for TCR Vbeta segments and 13 reverse primers for TCR Jbeta segments was used. The CDR3 region of rearranged TCR beta genes was amplified from genomic DNA with a multiplex PCR assay. The Illumina HiSeq System was used to sequence the amplified TCR beta libraries as 87-base-pair reads. For the original study's pipeline: In a later analysis, 70 million to 95 million unique TCR beta chains were counted across the approximately 620 repertoires, and roughly 11 million of these chains were shared by at least two donors. Raw reads were error-corrected and collapsed into unique sequences by a nearest-neighbor algorithm in which closely related sequences were merged to remove PCR and sequencing errors. V, D and J gene segments were assigned by aligning CDR3 sequences to IMGT reference sequences. For a sequence to be retained, a match of at least six nucleotides was required to both a V gene segment and a J gene segment. A rearrangement counted as productive if the CDR3 had no stop codons and remained in frame with V and J, and every other rearrangement counted as non-productive. CDR3 was defined by IMGT convention, running from the second conserved V-encoded cysteine to the conserved J-encoded phenylalanine. Sequences without an unambiguous match to a single V gene segment were excluded from the earlier analysis of 450 to 650 of the donors. In an earlier analysis of around 600 of the donors, V segments were called functional above 56.7% productive rearrangements and were called segregating when the between-donor standard deviation exceeded 5%. A statistical classification framework was developed to diagnose cytomegalovirus status using the catalog of TCR beta chain sequences. In a later analysis, TCR nucleotide sequences were compared against IMGT/GENE-DB human TR gene sequences so that V and J genes could be assigned. Using the TCRdist pipeline, a later analysis assigned CDR3 sequences along with most-parsimonious VDJ recombination scenarios. In a later analysis, each TCR beta chain was defined by its CDR3 amino acid sequence together with its V-gene family, and reads without a unique V-gene family were excluded. In a later analysis, approximately 590 highly shared, low-generation-probability nucleotide sequences were removed to address suspected cross-contamination and a sequencing artifact. For each public chain, a later analysis derived a clonal expansion index from normalized ranks of inferred template counts within each repertoire. A later analysis computed generation probabilities with a VDJ recombination model fitted to out-of-frame rearrangements, and checked the results against IGoR. In a later analysis, hypergeometric tests were used to score TCR-TCR, TCR-HLA and TCR-CMV co-occurrence, with a repertoire-size bias correction applied to TCR pairs. To estimate false discovery rates, a later analysis permuted the HLA or CMV assignments 20 times. In a later analysis, co-occurring TCRs were grouped using DBSCAN, with TCRdist sequence similarity added in when clustering inside HLA-allele-positive subsets. Repertoires with fewer than 30,000 or more than 120,000 public chains were left out of co-occurrence clustering, as were several repertoires with anomalous nucleotide sharing. Drawn from immuneACCESS, this table holds only the in-frame rearrangements with V and J called that TCRdb kept. Clones are partly lost; checked studies trace under half to an unresolved V gene and leave the rest unexplained. V and J calls and clone size follow that table, whereas D and trimming were derived from the DNA. Across this sample there are 75,000 to 90,000 clones, with about 78% seen only once. Of the sample, around 3.4% is held by the ten largest clones.

The receptor was isolated from a man aged 50 to 60 in good health and CMV-seronegative. Sequencing was carried out using PBMCs. The chain joins TRBV25-1 to TRBJ2-6; the D gene is possibly TRBD2, with 5 bases matching. The CDR3 has the sequence CATAGGFNSGANVLTF. The sequence in DNA is TGTGCCACGGCGGGCGGATTTAACTCTGGGGCCAACGTCCTGACTTTC.